The source of this T cell receptor beta chain is a study of Graves' ophthalmopathy and Graves' hyperthyroidism. Study in general: Before any treatment was given, at initial diagnosis, peripheral blood was collected.

TCR beta CDR3 regions were amplified from RNA transcripts. Second-round multiplex PCR came after a first-round RT-PCR that employed HTBI primers. TCRdb re-called the multiplex PCR reads through MiXCR, storing one row per CDR3 protein. There are 300,000 to 400,000 distinct CDR3 sequences in the sample; about 17% occur only once, and about 12% lies in the top ten. Findings of the study overall: Clonotypes were expanded in thyroid at above 0.001 frequency, and most also appeared in blood.

Comment on this clonotype: What it recognizes is unknown.

Trimming at V came to 6 bases and at J to 7 bases, leaving 26 bases not matched to a gene. This CDR3 contains 19 residues. Germline CDR1 is MNHEY and CDR2 is SVGEGT. The sequence came from an adult man with Graves' ophthalmopathy. Sequencing used peripheral blood. The chain employs TRBV6-2 or TRBV6-3 and TRBJ1-2, with 7 bases fitting TRBD1. The CDR3 bases are TGTGCCAGCAGCCCCCGGCAGGGGACAGCGAGGACCCTCTTGGGTGGCTACACCTTC. It translates to CASSPRQGTARTLLGGYTF.